This T cell receptor (beta chain) was identified during a study of blood T cell repertoires in COVID-19. Per the original data handling: Amplified reference gene primers provided the basis for estimating nucleated cell counts. Assay used: immunoSEQ multiplex PCR; TCRdb lists only in-frame clones, some missing. That table supplies the V and J calls and clone size; D and trimming were determined from the DNA. The repertoire holds around 200,000 clones, around 85% seen once, with approximately 9.4% in the top ten. The germline CDR1 and CDR2 sequences are GTSNPN and SVGIG (reference sequence). With 2 bases clipped from V and 4 bases from J, the junction kept 5 bases outside the gene matches. The CDR3 consists of 15 residues. This clone appeared once.

The clonotype comes from a woman of 80 years or more with acute or convalescent COVID-19. Sequenced: peripheral blood. The rearrangement joins TRBV30 to TRBJ2-7; 13 nucleotides match TRBD2. The CDR3 protein is CAWSRGLAGVYEQYF. The CDR3 DNA reads as TGTGCCTGGAGTCGCGGACTAGCGGGAGTTTACGAGCAGTACTTC.